This T cell receptor beta chain was observed in a study of T-cell reconstitution after alpha-beta-depleted transplantation in children. The CDR3 has 18 residues. Trimming removed 0 bases from V and 2 bases from J; junction bases left unmatched: 16. Germline V gene sequence: CDR1 DFQATT, CDR2 SNEGSKA (reference sequence). Unique molecular identifiers featured in how the TCRbeta library was prepared. TCRdb used MiXCR to reprocess the PCR reads, holding one entry per CDR3 protein. The profile shows a few hundred thousand distinct CDR3 sequences, about a tenth of them singletons. This TCR derives from a human donor who donated a stem cell graft to a child with acute myeloid leukemia. The source was PBMCs from the stem cell graft donor, collected from the stem cell graft. The chain combines TRBV20-1 with TRBJ2-7; 7 bases map to TRBD1. The CDR3 DNA sequence: TGCAGTGCTAGAGATGGTATGCTCGCGGACAGGAGGACCTACGAGCAGTACTTC. Its protein is CSARDGMLADRRTYEQYF.